These T cell receptor beta chains were read from a single sample in a study of T-cell reconstitution after alpha-beta-depleted transplantation in children. TCRdb re-called the PCR reads through MiXCR, storing one row per CDR3 protein. The repertoire holds approximately 400,000 distinct CDR3 sequences, with approximately 10% as singletons. Sequenced material: PBMCs from the stem cell graft donor, taken from the stem cell graft. The receptors stem from a human donor who donated a stem cell graft to a child with acute myeloid leukemia. CDR3s include the opening cysteine and the closing phenylalanine or tryptophan. D genes are given only for firm matches. Not all rows give a size; the values are once, few, many and, for expanded clones, a class.

>TRBJ2-2|-|TRBD1|TRBV5-6
CASSLGQGSWTGELFF
TGTGCCAGCAGCTTGGGACAGGGAAGTTGGACCGGGGAGCTGTTTTTT
>TRBJ2-3|-|-|TRBV5-1
CASSPPNTYRDTQYF
TGCGCCAGCAGCCCCCCCAACACGTACCGGGATACGCAGTATTTT
>TRBJ1-2|few|-|TRBV2
CASSEGSTYGYTF
TGTGCCAGCAGTGAAGGTAGTACGTATGGCTACACCTTC
>TRBJ1-6|-|-|TRBV5-1
CASSPSPGTNNSPLHF
TGCGCCAGCAGCCCATCTCCGGGAACAAATAATTCACCCCTCCACTTT
>TRBJ2-5|few|-|TRBV3-1
CASSYGGAQETQYF
TGTGCCAGCAGCTACGGTGGCGCACAAGAGACCCAGTACTTC
>TRBJ1-2|-|TRBD1|TRBV7-9
CASSSSAGGANYGYTF
TGTGCCAGCAGCTCCTCTGCAGGGGGCGCGAACTATGGCTACACCTTC
>TRBJ1-6|-|-|TRBV25-1
CASSEYFTAEAYNSPLHF
TGTGCCAGCAGTGAATACTTTACAGCCGAGGCCTATAATTCACCCCTCCACTTT
>TRBJ1-1|few|TRBD1|TRBV10-3
CAIKPGQGQPVRTEAFF
TGTGCCATCAAACCGGGACAGGGACAACCAGTACGTACTGAAGCTTTCTTT
>TRBJ2-4|-|-|TRBV12-3/TRBV12-4
CASSAYRELAKNIQYF
TGTGCCAGCAGTGCTTACAGGGAGCTAGCCAAAAACATTCAGTACTTC
>TRBJ2-7|few|-|TRBV20-1
CSAPRDTSYEQYF
TGCAGTGCCCCTCGTGACACTTCCTACGAGCAGTACTTC
>TRBJ2-7|-|-|TRBV20-1
CSARDLDGTTYEQYF
TGCAGTGCTAGAGATCTAGACGGAACTACCTACGAGCAGTACTTC
>TRBJ2-7|few|-|TRBV29-1
CSVEDRRLSGEQYF
TGCAGCGTTGAAGATAGGAGACTCTCGGGGGAGCAGTACTTC
>TRBJ2-5|many|-|TRBV5-1
CASSFAGAQETQYF
TGCGCCAGCAGCTTTGCGGGGGCACAAGAGACCCAGTACTTC
>TRBJ2-7|many|TRBD2|TRBV9
CASSVAPGGSYEQYF
TGTGCCAGCAGCGTAGCGCCGGGAGGTTCCTACGAGCAGTACTTC
>TRBJ2-3|-|-|TRBV5-1
CASSLGPWEGTDTQYF
TGCGCCAGCAGCTTGGGACCTTGGGAGGGCACAGATACGCAGTATTTT
>TRBJ2-7|few|TRBD2|TRBV7-8
CASGRIGLAGDYSEQYF
TGTGCCAGCGGAAGAATTGGGCTAGCGGGAGATTATAGCGAGCAGTACTTC
>TRBJ2-3|many|TRBD2|TRBV6-5
CASSRRLAVGTDTQYF
TGTGCCAGCAGCCGCCGACTAGCGGTAGGCACAGATACGCAGTATTTT
>TRBJ2-2|few|-|TRBV29-1
CSAEGGELFF
TGCAGCGCCGAGGGGGGGGAGCTGTTTTTT
>TRBJ2-7|-|TRBD1|TRBV7-3
CASSLYRQGGPYEQYF
TGTGCCAGCAGCTTATACCGACAGGGGGGACCCTACGAGCAGTACTTC
>TRBJ1-1|few|-|TRBV7-9
CASSLELGWQGSTEAFF
TGTGCCAGCAGCTTAGAGTTGGGGTGGCAGGGGAGCACTGAAGCTTTCTTT
>TRBJ2-1|few|-|TRBV11-1
CASSLVQGRYNEQFF
TGTGCCAGCAGCTTAGTCCAGGGTCGCTACAATGAGCAGTTCTTC
>TRBJ2-3|many|-|TRBV9
CASSVAVGDTQYF
TGTGCCAGCAGCGTAGCTGTCGGGGATACGCAGTATTTT
>TRBJ2-6|few|TRBD1|TRBV27
CASRTTGSFSGANVLTF
TGTGCCAGCAGAACGACAGGGTCCTTCTCTGGGGCCAACGTCCTGACTTTC